The next 29 T cell receptor beta chains were all read from a single sample in a study of tumor-infiltrating lymphocytes in primary liver carcinoma. The authors made TCR beta cDNA from 500 to 600 ng total RNA with a constant-region primer. Three rounds of nested multiplex PCR with slightly modified ARM-PCR produced TCR beta libraries. A C-beta reverse primer was combined with TRBV1-TRBV30 forward primers in the first two PCR rounds, and each round had 9 to 10 cycles. TCRdb re-derived calls from the multiplex PCR reads in MiXCR, one entry per CDR3 protein. The sample carries 300,000 to 400,000 distinct CDR3 sequences, roughly 61% recorded once. Germline DNA was also extracted, with blood RNA taken from unsorted whole blood. Material for sequencing was peripheral blood. The receptor source for this set is a man aged 35 to 55 with primary liver carcinoma and hepatitis B virus infection.

On this clonotype: It may be a read error: a sequence one base away is much more abundant. The DNA is omitted, as the CDR3 cannot be located on it reliably, and the CDR3 follows TCRdb's listing. V gene TRBV6-1 combines with J gene TRBJ2-1; no DNA check was done on the table's D call, TRBD2. The CDR3 is 16 residues long, ends included. Germline values: CDR1 MNHNS, CDR2 SASEGT. The chain's CDR3 is CASSAVAGGTYNEQLF.

The chain employs TRBV11-2 and TRBJ2-7, with no clear D. CDR1 is SGHAT and CDR2 is FQNNGV in the germline V gene. The CDR3 length is 13 residues. CDR3 loop: CASRPVLSYEQYV. The CDR3 DNA is TGTGCGAGCAGGCCAGTCTTGTCCTACGAGCAGTACGTC.

Worth noting for this clonotype: Its ends do not fully match the called genes, so a read error is possible. The chain combines TRBV11-1 with TRBJ2-7, with 7 nucleotides matching TRBD2. The CDR3 extends over 15 amino acids. CDR1 is SGHAT, CDR2 FQDESV, per germline (reference sequence). The CDR3 DNA is TGTGCCAGCAGCTTAACTCGCGGGAGAACCTATGAGCAGTACTTC. This translates into CASSLTRGRTYEQYF.

This clonotype was counted a few times. The J gene is TRBJ2-2, the V gene TRBV14; no firm D call. Trimming left V 4 bases short and J 7 bases short, with 10 bases between. This CDR3 has 13 residues. Germline loops: CDR1 SGHDN, CDR2 FVKESK. The CDR3 loop reads CASSRSSNGELFF. DNA of the CDR3: TGTGCCAGCAGCCGGTCGTCCAACGGGGAGCTGTTTTTT.

The chain combines TRBV6-6 with TRBJ1-1; 9 positions match TRBD1. J lost 4 bases, V lost 2 bases, and 5 bases had no gene match. CDR1 MNHNY and CDR2 SVGAGI come from the germline V gene (reference sequence). The CDR3 loop spans 15 amino acids. The CDR3 reads CASSYGTGKITEAFF. CDR3 nucleotides: TGTGCCAGCAGTTACGGGACAGGGAAGATCACTGAAGCTTTCTTT.

At least ten counts were recorded for this clonotype. The chain carries TRBV12-3 or TRBV12-4 and TRBJ2-7; D may be TRBD1 or TRBD2 (6 bases each). The germline V and J ends were trimmed by 1 base and 3 bases, with 13 bases remaining between them. The CDR3 has 15 amino acids. This CDR3 is CASSLGVGGSYEQYF. CDR3 DNA sequence: TGTGCCAGCAGTTTAGGGGTGGGGGGCAGCTACGAGCAGTACTTC.

This clonotype was observed many times. An end of the junction differs from the germline gene, which may be a read error. This sequence joins TRBV11-2 and TRBJ2-7, with D perhaps being TRBD1 or TRBD2 (5 bases each). Germline CDR1 and CDR2: SGHAT and FQNNGV. The length of the CDR3 is 17 residues. CDR3 coding DNA: TGTGCCAGCAGCTTAGTCCATGGTTCTTGGGACGCTCTATGGGCGGACTTC. Its translation is CASSLVHGSWDALWADF.

Comments on this clonotype: One end of the junction does not line up with germline, which may come from a read error. This chain joins TRBV6-5 and TRBJ2-6; 7 bases line up with TRBD2. Looked up from germline, CDR1 is MNHEY and CDR2 is SVGAGI. This CDR3 contains 22 residues. CDR3 in amino acids: CASSYSQPALTGGYSGVNVLTF. The CDR3 DNA sequence: TGTGCCAGCAGTTACTCTCAACCCGCCTTGACGGGAGGCTACTCTGGGGTCAACGTCCTGACTTTC.

For the CDR3, the DNA is TGTGCCAGCAGCTTGGATCAGGGCCATACAGATACGCAGTATTTT. It encodes CASSLDQGHTDTQYF. The chain has TRBV5-4 and TRBJ2-3; possibly TRBD1 for D (5 bases). The CDR3 length is 15 residues. Trimming pared 0 bases from V and 3 bases from J, leaving 11 bases between. The germline V gene encodes CDR1 SGHNT and CDR2 YYREEE (reference sequence).

On this clonotype: Here the CDR3 omits its conserved ending phenylalanine or tryptophan, so a read error is the likely source. V is TRBV11-2 and J is TRBJ2-6; D might be TRBD2 (6 bases). Germline CDR1 and CDR2: SGHAT and FQNNGV. The length of the CDR3 is 18 residues. V dropped 7 bases and J dropped 4 bases, with 23 bases sitting between them. In nucleotides, the CDR3 is TGTGCCAGCACCCCCTTGGGGGGAGATAGCTCCGGGGCCAACGTCCTGACTATC. The encoded protein is CASTPLGGDSSGANVLTI.

The rearrangement uses TRBV11-1 and TRBJ2-1; D might be TRBD1 or TRBD2, each matching 5 bases. This CDR3 comprises 15 residues. CDR1 and CDR2 (germline): SGHAT, FQDESV (reference sequence). V was shortened by 5 bases and J by 16 bases, with 27 bases between the two germline ends. CDR3 sequence: CASSNLRVGDGVQFF. For the CDR3, the DNA is TGTGCCAGCAGCAACCTCAGGGTGGGGGATGGTGTGCAATTCTTC. Together with reference TRBV11-1 and TRBJ2-1, the CDR3 gives the full variable domain: EAEVAQSPRYKITEKSQAVAFWCDPISGHATLYWYRQILGQGPELLVQFQDESVVDDSQLPKDRFSAERLKGVDSTLKIQPAELGDSAMYLCASSNLRVGDGVQFFGPGTRLTVL.

For this clonotype: No conserved phenylalanine or tryptophan ends this CDR3, so it is likely a read error. The rearrangement uses TRBV4-2 and TRBJ2-5; unclear D gene. Trimming removed 3 bases at V and 1 base at J, with 15 bases between. The germline V gene has CDR1 LGHNA and CDR2 YNFKEQ. This CDR3 is built from 16 residues. This CDR3 is CASSQARDPIQETQYI. CDR3 DNA: TGTGCCAGCAGCCAGGCCCGAGACCCAATCCAAGAGACCCAGTACATC.

Note on this clonotype: At one of its ends the junction is not consistent with the germline gene, which may arise from a read error. The chain carries TRBV29-1 and TRBJ2-5; D not resolved. This CDR3 comprises 14 residues. CDR1 SQVTM and CDR2 ANQGSEA come from the germline V gene. The CDR3 sequence: CNVEQAGQLKTQYF. The DNA of the CDR3 is TGCAACGTTGAACAAGCCGGGCAGCTAAAGACCCAGTACTTC.

This rearrangement joins TRBV2 to TRBJ2-1; unclear D gene. Germline CDR1 is SNHLY and CDR2 is FYNNEI. The germline V and J ends were trimmed by 2 bases and 0 bases, with 11 bases remaining between them. There are 16 residues in the CDR3. CDR3 nucleotides: TGTGCCAGCAGTGAAACATACTACAGCTCCTACAATGAGCAGTTCTTC. It yields the protein CASSETYYSSYNEQFF.

About this clonotype itself: One end of the junction varies from germline; a read error may be responsible. The gene calls are TRBV24-1 and TRBJ2-1; 7 bases are shared with TRBD1. Germline CDR1 is KGHDR and CDR2 is SFDVKD. The CDR3 loop spans 16 amino acids. CDR3 sequence (DNA): TGTGCCACCAGTGACCTAGGACAGGCTGGTTACAATGGGCAGTTCTTC. Its protein product is CATSDLGQAGYNGQFF.

This chain connects TRBV6-5 to TRBJ1-4; D is possibly TRBD1 (6 bases). The CDR3 is 14 residues long. The germline CDR1 and CDR2 sequences are MNHEY and SVGAGI. The V end lost 6 bases, the J end lost 8 bases, and 16 bases lay between the germline ends. The CDR3 DNA reads TGTGCCAGCAGCCCGATAGGGGGAAGCGAAAAACTGTTTTTT. It is translated as CASSPIGGSEKLFF.

This chain links TRBV6-1 with TRBJ1-1, with unresolved D. Germline loops: CDR1 MNHNS, CDR2 SASEGT. The CDR3 is 17 amino acids. Trimming stripped 7 bases from V and 0 bases from J, with 21 bases between. DNA of the CDR3: TGTGCCAGCACAATCACCCGGACGGCGGGCTTGAACACTGAAGCTTTCTTT. Protein sequence: CASTITRTAGLNTEAFF.

Only one count was recorded for this clonotype. The chain has TRBV6-5 and TRBJ1-1, with TRBD1 identical over 7 bases. Germline loops: CDR1 MNHEY, CDR2 SVGAGI. J lost 0 bases, V lost 5 bases, and 3 bases had no gene match. This CDR3 is 14 amino acids long. The DNA of the CDR3 is TGTGCCAGCAGTATAGGGGGCGTGAACACTGAAGCTTTCTTT. The encoded protein is CASSIGGVNTEAFF.

This clonotype appeared a few times. This chain links TRBV5-5 with TRBJ2-5; no definite D call. Germline V gene data show CDR1 as SGHKS and CDR2 as YYEKEE (reference sequence). The CDR3 is 14 amino acids. V was clipped by 6 bases and J by 0 bases, with 12 bases between them. The CDR3 DNA sequence: TGTGCCAGCACCAGGCGGTCCAACCAAGAGACCCAGTACTTC. Translating it yields CASTRRSNQETQYF.

In its sample, this clonotype was seen once. The chain recombines TRBV29-1 with TRBJ2-7; possibly TRBD1 for D (6 bases). The CDR3 extends over 13 amino acids. Per the germline V gene, CDR1 is SQVTM and CDR2 is ANQGSEA. Trimming removed 6 bases from V and 0 bases from J, with 12 bases in between. The CDR3 sequence: CSVRQEVSYEQYF. CDR3 sequence (DNA): TGCAGCGTGAGACAGGAGGTCTCCTACGAGCAGTACTTC.

In this sample, this clonotype turned up a few times. V is TRBV6-2 or TRBV6-3 and J is TRBJ2-5; possibly TRBD2 for D (6 bases). This CDR3 has 13 amino acids. CDR1 is MNHEY and CDR2 is SVGEGT in the germline V gene. V lost 6 bases and J lost 5, with 13 bases in between. DNA of the CDR3: TGTGCCAGCAGCCTGGGGGAGGAGGAGACCCAGTACTTC. Its protein product is CASSLGEEETQYF.

Regarding this clonotype: This may be a read error: a much more frequent sequence differs by one nucleotide. This chain uses TRBV5-4 with TRBJ2-3; D gene ambiguous. This CDR3 comprises 14 residues. Looked up from germline, CDR1 is SGHNT and CDR2 is YYREEE (reference sequence). CDR3 in amino acids: CASSLPGYTDTRYF. CDR3 nucleotide sequence: TGTGCCAGCAGCTTGCCGGGTTACACAGATACGCGGTATTTT.

This clonotype was found many times. The chain uses TRBV6-5 and TRBJ2-1; TRBD2 might be the D (6 bases). The V end was cut by 7 bases, the J end by 3 bases, with 10 bases between. The CDR3 contains 13 residues. Germline V CDR1 and CDR2: MNHEY, SVGAGI. Here the CDR3 reads CASMRDNYNEQFF. CDR3 coding DNA: TGTGCCAGCATGCGGGATAACTACAATGAGCAGTTCTTC.

In regard to this clonotype: One base away lies a much larger clone, so this may be a sequencing read error. This chain joins TRBV29-1 and TRBJ1-2; a weak D match, TRBD1 (6 bases). CDR1 and CDR2 from the germline V gene are SQVTM and ANQGSEA. The V gene lost 7 bases and the J gene lost 4 bases, with 13 bases spanning the gap. CDR3 length: 12 residues. The CDR3 DNA reads TGCAGCGCTAGGGACATTTCCTATGGCTACACCTTC. Its translation is CSARDISYGYTF.

Of note for this clonotype: Given the absence of the conserved phenylalanine or tryptophan at the CDR3 end, a read error is likely. V is TRBV7-8 and J is TRBJ1-2; D possibly corresponds to TRBD1 (6 bases). V was shortened by 5 bases and J by 4 bases, with 17 bases between the two germline ends. The CDR3 sequence is 15 residues long. Germline values: CDR1 SGHVS, CDR2 FQNEAQ. DNA for the CDR3: TGTGCCAGCAGCCCGAACAGGGTTGTTGGCTATGGCTACACCTTA. Its translation is CASSPNRVVGYGYTL.

Ten or more counts support this clonotype. The J gene is TRBJ1-5, the V gene TRBV4-1; D is unresolved. Looked up from germline, CDR1 is MGHRA and CDR2 is YSYEKL. The CDR3 covers 13 residues. V was pared by 0 bases and J by 6 bases, with 6 bases between. The CDR3 sequence: CASSQDRGQPQHF. The CDR3 nucleotides are TGCGCCAGCAGCCAAGATCGGGGTCAGCCCCAGCATTTT.

Comments on this clonotype: An end of the junction does not agree with germline; a read error may underlie this. CDR3 protein: CASSYSGSGTDMQYF. The CDR3 DNA follows: TGTGCCAGCAGTTATTCTGGGAGCGGCACAGATATGCAGTATTTT. The chain is built from TRBV6-6 and TRBJ2-3, with TRBD2 as a possible D gene (5 bases). This CDR3 comprises 15 residues. Germline lookup yields CDR1 MNHNY and CDR2 SVGAGI (reference sequence).

This clonotype was recorded at least ten times. The chain couples TRBV28 to TRBJ2-7, with a weak D call TRBD1 (5 bases). The CDR3 extends over 13 amino acids. The V gene's germline CDR1 is MDHEN and CDR2 SYDVKM. The germline V and J ends were trimmed by 6 bases and 1 base, with 10 bases remaining between them. The CDR3: CASRTDSSYEQYF. The CDR3 nucleotides are TGTGCCAGCAGGACAGATTCTTCCTACGAGCAGTACTTC. Together with reference TRBV28 and TRBJ2-7, the CDR3 gives the full variable domain: DVKVTQSSRYLVKRTGEKVFLECVQDMDHENMFWYRQDPGLGLRLIYFSYDVKMKEKGDIPEGYSVSREKKERFSLILESASTNQTSMYLCASRTDSSYEQYFGPGTRLTVT.

With regard to this clonotype: No conserved phenylalanine or tryptophan ends this CDR3, so it is likely a read error. This chain connects TRBV10-3 to TRBJ2-1, with 8 bases identical to TRBD2. The CDR3 runs to 15 residues. Germline CDR1 ENHRY, CDR2 SYGVKD. V trimming: 6 bases; J trimming: 8 bases; junction bases outside the gene matches: 12. CDR3 nucleotide sequence: TGTGCCATCAGAACCCCCGATAGCGGGACGGATGAGCAGTTCTCC. Translating gives CAIRTPDSGTDEQFS.